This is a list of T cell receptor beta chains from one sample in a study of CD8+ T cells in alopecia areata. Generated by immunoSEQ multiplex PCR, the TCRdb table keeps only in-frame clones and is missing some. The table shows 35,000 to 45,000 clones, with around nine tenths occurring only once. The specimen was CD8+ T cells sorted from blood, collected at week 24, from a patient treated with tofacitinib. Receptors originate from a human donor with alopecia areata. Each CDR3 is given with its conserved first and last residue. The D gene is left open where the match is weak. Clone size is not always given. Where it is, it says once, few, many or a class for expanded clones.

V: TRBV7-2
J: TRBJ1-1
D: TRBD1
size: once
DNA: TGTGCCAGCGCACAGGCGGACAGGGATGACGATGAAGCTTTCTTT
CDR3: CASAQADRDDDEAFF

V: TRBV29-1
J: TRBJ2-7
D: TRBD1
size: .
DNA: TGCAGCGCATCGGACAGGGCCTCCTACGAGCAGTACTTC
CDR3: CSASDRASYEQYF

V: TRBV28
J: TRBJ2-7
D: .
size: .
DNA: TGTGCCAGCAGTTTGACTCTGGTTAACTACGAGCAGTACTTC
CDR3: CASSLTLVNYEQYF

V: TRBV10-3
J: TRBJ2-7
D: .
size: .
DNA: TGTGCCATAATAGCTGGCGGGGAGCAGTACTTC
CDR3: CAIIAGGEQYF

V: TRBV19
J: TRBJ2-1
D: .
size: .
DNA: TGTGCCAGTAGCCCCCAGAACTTAAATGAGCAGTTCTTC
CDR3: CASSPQNLNEQFF

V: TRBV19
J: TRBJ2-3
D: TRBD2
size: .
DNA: TGTGCCAGCCGAAGCGGGGGCCCCGATACGCAGTATTTT
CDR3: CASRSGGPDTQYF

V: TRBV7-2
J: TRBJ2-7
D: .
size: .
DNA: TGTGCCAGCAGCCCACTCCGGGAACTAACTAACGAGCAGTACTTC
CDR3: CASSPLRELTNEQYF

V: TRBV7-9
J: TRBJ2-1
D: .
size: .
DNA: TGTGCCAGCAGCTCTAGCATACTGGGCTACAATGAGCAGTTCTTC
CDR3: CASSSSILGYNEQFF

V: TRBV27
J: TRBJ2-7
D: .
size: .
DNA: TGTGCCAGCAGTTTTAGCGCTCAGGGGCACTACGAGCAGTACTTC
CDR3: CASSFSAQGHYEQYF

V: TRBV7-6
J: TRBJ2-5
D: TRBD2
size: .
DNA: TGTGCCAGCAGCTTAGTTAGCGGGGGGGTCCAAGAGACCCAGTACTTC
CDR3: CASSLVSGGVQETQYF

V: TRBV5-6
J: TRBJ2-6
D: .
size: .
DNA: TGTGCCAGCAGCCCCACTGGGCTCTTTGGAGCCAACGTCCTGACTTTC
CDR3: CASSPTGLFGANVLTF

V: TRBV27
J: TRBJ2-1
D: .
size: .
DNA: TGTGCCAGCAGTTCACCAGATAGCTCCTACAATGAGCAGTTCTTC
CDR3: CASSSPDSSYNEQFF

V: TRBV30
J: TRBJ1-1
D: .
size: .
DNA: TGTGCCTGGAGGGGGGGGGTGGCTGAAGCTTTCTTT
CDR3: CAWRGGVAEAFF

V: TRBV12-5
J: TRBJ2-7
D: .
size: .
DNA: TGTGCTAGTGTGGAGAGCTTGGAGCAGTACTTC
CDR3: CASVESLEQYF

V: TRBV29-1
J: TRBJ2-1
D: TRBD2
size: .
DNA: TGCAGCGTTGAAGATTTGGCTAGCGGGGGGGCGAATGAGCAGTTCTTC
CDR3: CSVEDLASGGANEQFF

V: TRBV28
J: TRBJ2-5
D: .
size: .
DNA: TGTGCCAGCAGTCCCGGACAGAGTAATAACCAAGAGACCCAGTACTTC
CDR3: CASSPGQSNNQETQYF

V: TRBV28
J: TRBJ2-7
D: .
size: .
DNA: TGTGCCAGCAGTTCCCCTGGGACCTTATACGAGCAGTACTTC
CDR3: CASSSPGTLYEQYF

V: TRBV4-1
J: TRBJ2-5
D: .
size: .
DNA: TGCGCCAGCAGCCAAGTAGGCGGGGAAGAGACCCAGTACTTC
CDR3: CASSQVGGEETQYF

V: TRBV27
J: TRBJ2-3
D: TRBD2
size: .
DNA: TGTGCCAGCAGTCCGCACGAAGGACTAGCGGGGGGGCGTGGCACAGATACGCAGTATTTT
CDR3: CASSPHEGLAGGRGTDTQYF

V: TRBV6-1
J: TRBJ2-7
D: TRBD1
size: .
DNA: TGTGCCAGCAGTTCTTTGGGACAGGGTTACGAGCAGTACTTC
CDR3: CASSSLGQGYEQYF

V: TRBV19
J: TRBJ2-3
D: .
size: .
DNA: TGTGCCAGTAGTCGATCCGGGCTCCCCACAGATACGCAGTATTTT
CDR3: CASSRSGLPTDTQYF

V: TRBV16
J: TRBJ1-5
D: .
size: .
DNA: TGTGCCAGCAGCCAATCTGACAGCGATCAGCCCCAGCATTTT
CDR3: CASSQSDSDQPQHF

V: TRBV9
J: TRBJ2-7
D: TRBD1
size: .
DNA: TGTGCCAGCTCCCAGGGGGACTACGAGCAGTACTTC
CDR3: CASSQGDYEQYF

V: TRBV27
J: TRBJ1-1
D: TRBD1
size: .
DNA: TGTGCCAGCATAGGGGGCCACTTCACTGAAGCTTTCTTT
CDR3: CASIGGHFTEAFF

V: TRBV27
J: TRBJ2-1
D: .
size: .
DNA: TGTGCCAGCAGTTTGGCAGGTCCTTACAATGAGCAGTTCTTC
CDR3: CASSLAGPYNEQFF

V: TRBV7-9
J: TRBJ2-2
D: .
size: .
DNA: TGTGCCAGCAGCTTAGAATTGCATCCCGGGGAGCTGTTTTTT
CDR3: CASSLELHPGELFF

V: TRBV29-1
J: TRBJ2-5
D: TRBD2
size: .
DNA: TGCAGCGTTGACGGGCTAGCGGTTGAGGAGACCCAGTACTTC
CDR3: CSVDGLAVEETQYF

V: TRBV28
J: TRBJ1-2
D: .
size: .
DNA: TGTGCCAGCAGTTTACTGTACCTGCACCGCTCTAACTATGGCTACACCTTC
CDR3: CASSLLYLHRSNYGYTF

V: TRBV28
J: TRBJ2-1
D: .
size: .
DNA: TGTCGAGCAGGGCATACCTACAATGAGCAGTTCTTC
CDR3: CRAGHTYNEQFF

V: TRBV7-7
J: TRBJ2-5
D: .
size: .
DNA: TGTGCTAGCAGCCCGACAGTTTTTTGGGGAGAGACCCAGTACTTC
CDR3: CASSPTVFWGETQYF

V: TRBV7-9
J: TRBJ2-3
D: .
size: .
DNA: TGTGCCAGCAGCTTAGTACGGGGCGAGGCGCAGTATTTT
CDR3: CASSLVRGEAQYF

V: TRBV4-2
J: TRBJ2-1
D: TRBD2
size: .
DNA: TGTGCCAGCAGTTCCCTCGGCGGGGGGGATGTCGATGAGCAGTTCTTC
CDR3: CASSSLGGGDVDEQFF

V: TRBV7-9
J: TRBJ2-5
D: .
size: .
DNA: TGTGCCAGCAATTCCCCGGAGGGCAGAAACCAAGAGACCCAGTACTTC
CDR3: CASNSPEGRNQETQYF

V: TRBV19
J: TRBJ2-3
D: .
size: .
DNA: TGTGCCAGTAGTTTGACTAGTGCGGATACGCAGTATTTT
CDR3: CASSLTSADTQYF

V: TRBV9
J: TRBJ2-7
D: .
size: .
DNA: TGTGCCAGCAGCCCCCGACATCTATCCTACGAGCAGTACTTC
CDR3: CASSPRHLSYEQYF

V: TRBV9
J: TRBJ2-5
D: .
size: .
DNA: TGTGCCAGCAGCGTAGAGGAGGGGGGCCTCCAAGAGACCCAGTACTTC
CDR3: CASSVEEGGLQETQYF

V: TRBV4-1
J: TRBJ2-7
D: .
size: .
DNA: TGCGCCAGCAGCCAAGAGCCCCCCTACGGCCTCACCTCCGAGCAGTACTTC
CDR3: CASSQEPPYGLTSEQYF

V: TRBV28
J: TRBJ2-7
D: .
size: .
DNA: TGTGCCAGCGGGGGTACTATCTCCTACGAGCAGTACTTC
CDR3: CASGGTISYEQYF

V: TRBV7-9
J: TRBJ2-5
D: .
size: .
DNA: TGTGCCAGCAGCTTAGCGGGGTTACAAGAGACCCAGTACTTC
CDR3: CASSLAGLQETQYF

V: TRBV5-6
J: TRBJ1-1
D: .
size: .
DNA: TGTGCCAGCAGCTTGGACGACCTCCCACGAGCTAAAGCTTTCTTT
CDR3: CASSLDDLPRAKAFF

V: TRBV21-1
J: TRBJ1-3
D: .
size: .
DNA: TGTGCCAGCAGCCCTCTCGGGCGTCCGTCAGGAAACACCATATATTTT
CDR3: CASSPLGRPSGNTIYF

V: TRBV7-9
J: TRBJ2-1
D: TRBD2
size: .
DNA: TGTGCCAGCAGCCGATCTAGGGCGGGGGGTTACAATGAGCAGTTCTTC
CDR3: CASSRSRAGGYNEQFF